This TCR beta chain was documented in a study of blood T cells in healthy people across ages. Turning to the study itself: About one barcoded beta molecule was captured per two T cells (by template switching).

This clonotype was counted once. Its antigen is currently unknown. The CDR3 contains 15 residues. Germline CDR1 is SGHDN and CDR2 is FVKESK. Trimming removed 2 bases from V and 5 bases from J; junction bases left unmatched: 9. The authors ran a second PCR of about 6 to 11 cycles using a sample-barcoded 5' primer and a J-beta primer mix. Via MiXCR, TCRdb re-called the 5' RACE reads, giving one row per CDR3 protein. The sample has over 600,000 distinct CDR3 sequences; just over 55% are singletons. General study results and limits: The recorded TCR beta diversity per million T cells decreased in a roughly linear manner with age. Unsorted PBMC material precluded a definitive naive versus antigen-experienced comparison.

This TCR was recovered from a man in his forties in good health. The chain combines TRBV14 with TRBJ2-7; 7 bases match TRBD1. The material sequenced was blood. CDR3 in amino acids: CASSQLDRARHEQYF. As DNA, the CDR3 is TGTGCCAGCAGCCAACTCGACAGGGCACGCCACGAGCAGTACTTC.